This T cell receptor beta chain was profiled in a study of OX40 agonist ivuxolimab in advanced cancers. On the study more broadly: In three patients, partial responses were observed, one with hepatocellular carcinoma and two with cutaneous melanoma. Study-wide results and limits: Relative to CD4+, CD8+ T cells held more expanded clones on average.

V lost 1 base and J 0 bases, leaving 12 bases between the germline ends. The CDR3 is 16 residues long. Germline CDR1 reads SGHRS; CDR2 reads YFSETQ. Peripheral blood came from all dose cohorts at three timepoints. TCRdb's copy holds only in-frame clones and misses some; the assay was immunoSEQ multiplex PCR. The sample shows about 110,000 clones, around 90% of them seen only once. With respect to this clone: As yet, its antigen is unknown.

The chain links TRBV5-1 to TRBJ2-3; D is perhaps TRBD2 (6 bases). The source was CD4+ or CD8+ T cells sorted from blood, collected in a trial of the OX40 agonist ivuxolimab. This clonotype originated in an adult with an advanced solid tumor such as melanoma, head and neck, liver or kidney cancer. DNA for the CDR3: TGCGCCAGCAGCTTGTTAGGCGGGGTGAGCACAGATACGCAGTATTTT. This gives the protein CASSLLGGVSTDTQYF.